Only a few counts were recorded for the clone carrying this T cell receptor beta chain. The antigen is unknown. Only in-frame clones appear in the TCRdb table, and some are missing; sequencing was by immunoSEQ multiplex PCR. The sample includes about 33,000 clones, about two thirds of them seen just once. Trimming at V came to 3 bases and at J to 2 bases, leaving 2 bases not matched to a gene. This CDR3 has 16 residues. Germline CDR1 SGHAT, CDR2 FQNNGV. This sample stems from a study of vaccination effects on CD4 cells after COVID-19. Study-level results: Clones arising from infection and from vaccination showed marked clonal contraction late after vaccination.

Before sequencing took place, the ViraFEST assay used viral peptide pools to expand antigen-specific CD4+ T cells. The culture ran for roughly ten days before CD4+ T cells were isolated. Convalescent patients had PCR-confirmed SARS-CoV-2 infection between March and December 2020. This sequence was found in a human donor who had a prior SARS-CoV-2 infection. This specimen consisted of CD4+ T cells from PBMCs cultured with HCoV-NL63 spike peptides, obtained before COVID-19 vaccination. V is TRBV11-2 and J is TRBJ2-5, with 14 bases aligning to TRBD2. CDR3 in DNA: TGTGCCAGCAGCTTTGGACTAGCGGGAGGACAAGAGACCCAGTACTTC. This sequence encodes CASSFGLAGGQETQYF.